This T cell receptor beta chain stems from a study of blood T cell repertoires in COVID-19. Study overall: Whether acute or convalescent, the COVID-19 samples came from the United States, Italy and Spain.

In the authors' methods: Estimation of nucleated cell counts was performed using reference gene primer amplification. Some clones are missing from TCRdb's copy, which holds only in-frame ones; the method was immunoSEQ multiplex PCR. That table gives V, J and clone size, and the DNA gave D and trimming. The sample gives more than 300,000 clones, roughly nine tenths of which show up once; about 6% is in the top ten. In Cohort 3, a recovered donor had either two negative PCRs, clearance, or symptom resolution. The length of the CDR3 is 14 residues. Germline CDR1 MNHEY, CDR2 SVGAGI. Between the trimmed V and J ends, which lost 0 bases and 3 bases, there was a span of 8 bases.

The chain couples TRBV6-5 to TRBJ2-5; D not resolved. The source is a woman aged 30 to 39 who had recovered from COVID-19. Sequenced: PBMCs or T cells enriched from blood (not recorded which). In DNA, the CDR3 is TGTGCCAGCAGTTACTCGGTGGCAGAAGAGACCCAGTACTTC. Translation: CASSYSVAEETQYF.